Presented here are 5 T cell receptor beta chains from one specimen sequenced in a study of T cells in Graves' hyperthyroidism and ophthalmopathy. RNA transcripts gave rise to amplified TCR beta CDR3 regions. HTBI primers were the set used in a first-round RT-PCR of the TCR CDR3. TCRdb recomputed calls from the multiplex PCR reads with MiXCR, one row per CDR3 protein. The sample yields over 700,000 distinct CDR3 sequences, around 19% seen once. Sequencing was done on a sample of blood. These receptors were obtained from a woman aged 50 to 65 with Graves' hyperthyroidism that later progressed to Graves' ophthalmopathy.

This sequence joins TRBV6-1 and TRBJ1-6, with a weak D call TRBD1 (6 bases). The germline gives CDR1 MNHNS, CDR2 SASEGT. Deletions cut 8 bases from V and 7 bases from J, with 15 bases between. The CDR3 length is 14 residues. The CDR3 loop reads CASGLQGRNSPLHF. The CDR3 DNA follows: TGTGCCAGCGGACTCCAGGGGAGGAATTCACCCCTCCACTTT.

This clonotype showed up just a few times. The V call is TRBV30, the J call TRBJ2-2, with unresolved D. The CDR3 spans 12 residues. The germline CDR1 and CDR2 sequences are GTSNPN and SVGIG (reference sequence). Deletions cut 0 bases from V and 7 bases from J, with 6 bases between. CDR3 DNA: TGTGCCTGGAGTGTACTTGGCGGGGAGCTGTTTTTT. Its protein is CAWSVLGGELFF.

The rearrangement links TRBV2 to TRBJ1-2; 8 bases agree with TRBD1. The CDR3 has 17 residues. Germline CDR1 is SNHLY and CDR2 is FYNNEI. J lost 8 bases, V lost 6 bases, and 20 bases had no gene match. CDR3 region: CASSLPRPRQGTAGYTF. The CDR3 nucleotides read TGTGCCAGCAGCCTTCCTCGCCCGCGACAGGGGACTGCCGGCTACACCTTC. Full variable domain (outside the CDR3, taken from reference TRBV2 and TRBJ1-2): EPEVTQTPSHQVTQMGQEVILRCVPISNHLYFYWYRQILGQKVEFLVSFYNNEISEKSEIFDDQFSVERPDGSNFTLKIRSTKLEDSAMYFCASSLPRPRQGTAGYTFGSGTRLTVV.

This clonotype was detected many times. The CDR3 protein is CASSPGRGLTNEKLFF. The CDR3 region has the DNA TGTGCCAGCTCACCGGGCAGGGGGCTGACTAATGAAAAACTGTTTTTT. The gene calls are TRBV18 and TRBJ1-4; TRBD1 aligns across 8 bases. The CDR3 extends over 16 amino acids. Trimming removed 3 bases from V and 2 bases from J; junction bases left unmatched: 5. CDR1 and CDR2 from the germline V gene are KGHSH and LQKENI.

V is TRBV19 and J is TRBJ2-5; perhaps TRBD2 as D (5 bases). V lost 3 bases, J lost 8 bases, and 22 bases lay in between. CDR3 length equals 16 residues. From germline, CDR1 is LNHDA and CDR2 SQIVND (reference sequence). CDR3 in DNA: TGTGCCAGTAGTATCGGGGTGGTACCTCCCCAAGGAACCCAGTACTTC. Its translation: CASSIGVVPPQGTQYF.